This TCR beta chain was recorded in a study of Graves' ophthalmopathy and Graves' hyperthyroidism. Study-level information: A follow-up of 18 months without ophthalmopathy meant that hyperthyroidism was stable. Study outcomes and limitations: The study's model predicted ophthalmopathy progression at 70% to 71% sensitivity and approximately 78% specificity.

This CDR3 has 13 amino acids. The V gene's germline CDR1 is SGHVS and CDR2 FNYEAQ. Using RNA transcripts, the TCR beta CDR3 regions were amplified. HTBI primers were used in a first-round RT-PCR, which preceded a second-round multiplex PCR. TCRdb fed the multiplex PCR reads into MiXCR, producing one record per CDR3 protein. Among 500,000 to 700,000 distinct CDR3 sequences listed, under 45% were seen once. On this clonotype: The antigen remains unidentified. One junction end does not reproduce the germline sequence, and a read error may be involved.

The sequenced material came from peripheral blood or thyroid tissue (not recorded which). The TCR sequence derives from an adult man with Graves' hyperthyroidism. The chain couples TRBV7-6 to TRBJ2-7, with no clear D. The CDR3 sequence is CASSLTATHEQCF. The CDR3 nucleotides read TGTGCCAGCAGCTTAACTGCAACCCACGAGCAGTGCTTC.